Following are 25 T cell receptor beta chains from one sample sequenced in a study of blood T cell repertoires in COVID-19. Only in-frame clones appear in the TCRdb table, and some are missing; sequencing was by immunoSEQ multiplex PCR. The sample holds around 200,000 clones, less than 80% seen once. Sequencing input: peripheral blood. The receptors come from a man between 50 and 59 years old who had recovered from COVID-19.

J is TRBJ2-3 and V is TRBV29-1; 13 bases fit TRBD2. This CDR3 comprises 16 residues. With V trimmed by 5 bases and J by 3 bases, 8 bases remained unmatched. Germline-derived CDR1 and CDR2 are SQVTM and ANQGSEA. CDR3 region: CSVTGTSGIGTDTQYF. The CDR3 nucleotides are TGCAGCGTTACCGGGACTAGCGGGATTGGGACAGATACGCAGTATTTT.

The J gene is TRBJ2-1, the V gene TRBV9; possible D gene TRBD2, 6 bases. Germline V lookup: CDR1 SGDLS, CDR2 YYNGEE. V lost 6 bases, J lost 5 bases, and 15 bases lay in between. The CDR3 is 14 residues long. CDR3 loop: CASTRSGTHNEQFF. DNA of the CDR3: TGTGCCAGCACACGATCCGGGACTCACAATGAGCAGTTCTTC.

This chain links TRBV18 with TRBJ1-1; D is uncertain. Germline V gene data show CDR1 as KGHSH and CDR2 as LQKENI. V lost 6 bases and J lost 4, with 12 bases in between. This CDR3 spans 13 amino acids. DNA of the CDR3: TGTGCCAGCTCCCTTGACAAGGCCACTGAAGCTTTCTTT. It specifies CASSLDKATEAFF.

V usage is TRBV14 and J usage is TRBJ2-5; 7 nucleotides align to TRBD2. The CDR3 has 16 amino acids. Germline V gene data show CDR1 as SGHDN and CDR2 as FVKESK. After removal of 6 bases from V and 8 bases from J, the junction contained 18 bases not matched to a gene. The CDR3 reads CASSLGGTTNAKTQYF. CDR3 DNA sequence: TGTGCCAGCAGTCTGGGGGGGACTACCAACGCAAAAACCCAGTACTTC.

The chain combines TRBV19 with TRBJ2-2, with TRBD2 matching 11 bases. CDR3 length: 16 residues. With 6 bases clipped from V and 2 bases from J, the junction kept 5 bases outside the gene matches. CDR1 is LNHDA, CDR2 SQIVND, per germline (reference sequence). The CDR3 here is CASRELAGVNTGELFF. Written as DNA, the CDR3 is TGTGCCAGTAGGGAACTAGCGGGAGTAAACACCGGGGAGCTGTTTTTT.

The J gene is TRBJ1-1, the V gene TRBV5-1; D call uncertain. The CDR3 covers 15 residues. CDR1 and CDR2 from the germline V gene are SGHRS and YFSETQ. Trimming took off 1 base at V and 3 bases at J, with 13 bases between the two ends. DNA of the CDR3: TGCGCCAGCAGCTTGCAATTCAGGCAAGACACTGAAGCTTTCTTT. Amino acid sequence: CASSLQFRQDTEAFF.

This clone was detected a few times. The CDR3 DNA reads TGTGCCATCAGTGAGTCAAGACAGAGCACTGAAGCTTTCTTT. It codes for CAISESRQSTEAFF. This sequence joins TRBV10-3 and TRBJ1-1; possibly TRBD1 for D (5 bases). The V end was cut by 0 bases, the J end by 4 bases, with 9 bases between. The CDR3 is made up of 14 amino acids. From germline, CDR1 is ENHRY and CDR2 SYGVKD.

The sample holds a few counts of this clone. This sequence joins TRBV18 and TRBJ1-6; 7 positions match TRBD1. Germline-derived CDR1 and CDR2 are KGHSH and LQKENI. The CDR3 consists of 16 residues. The trim removed 3 bases at V and 7 bases at J, leaving 9 bases unmatched. CDR3: CASSPTGPLPNSPLHF. CDR3 DNA sequence: TGTGCCAGCTCACCGACAGGGCCTCTCCCAAATTCACCCCTCCACTTT.

The genes are TRBV20-1 and TRBJ2-2; 11 bases map to TRBD2. CDR3 length equals 15 residues. The germline V gene has CDR1 DFQATT and CDR2 SNEGSKA (reference sequence). V trimming: 3 bases; J trimming: 6 bases; junction bases outside the gene matches: 6. CDR3 in amino acids: CSASPSGGRSGELFF. The CDR3 DNA is TGCAGTGCTAGTCCTAGCGGGGGGAGGTCCGGGGAGCTGTTTTTT.

This chain links TRBV28 with TRBJ2-7; D remains ambiguous. From germline, CDR1 is MDHEN and CDR2 SYDVKM. The CDR3 spans 14 residues. The V end lost 6 bases, the J end lost 4 bases, and 16 bases lay between the germline ends. This CDR3 is CASSWAPTPYEQYF. In nucleotides, the CDR3 is TGTGCCAGCAGCTGGGCTCCAACCCCATACGAGCAGTACTTC.

This clone turned up a few times. The CDR3, as DNA: TGTGCCAGTAGTAAGCTACTAGCACACACCGGGGAGCTGTTTTTT. Amino acids: CASSKLLAHTGELFF. The chain has TRBV19 and TRBJ2-2; a weak D match, TRBD2 (6 bases). Germline V gene lookup returns CDR1 LNHDA and CDR2 SQIVND (reference sequence). The germline V and J ends were trimmed by 4 bases and 3 bases, with 12 bases remaining between them. There are 15 residues in the CDR3.

The chain recombines TRBV27 with TRBJ2-1, with D perhaps matching TRBD2 (6 bases). Trimming stripped 4 bases from V and 3 bases from J, with 25 bases between. This CDR3 has 19 amino acids. Germline values: CDR1 MNHEY, CDR2 SMNVEV (reference sequence). The CDR3 sequence is CASSSKFPILALIYNEQFF. DNA for the CDR3: TGTGCCAGCAGTTCAAAATTCCCCATCCTAGCGTTGATCTACAATGAGCAGTTCTTC.

The CDR3 sequence: CASSLAQAGGYGYTF. CDR3 in DNA: TGTGCCAGCAGCTTAGCTCAGGCAGGGGGCTATGGCTACACCTTC. V gene TRBV7-9 combines with J gene TRBJ1-2; 7 nucleotides match TRBD1. The ends lost 0 bases at V and 4 bases at J; junction bases unmatched: 5. This CDR3 has 15 residues. Per the germline V gene, CDR1 is SEHNR and CDR2 is FQNEAQ (reference sequence).

The chain links TRBV19 to TRBJ2-6, with a possible D match to TRBD1 (6 bases). The CDR3 runs to 18 residues. Deletions cut 1 base from V and 0 bases from J, with 13 bases between. Germline CDR1 reads LNHDA; CDR2 reads SQIVND (reference sequence). The CDR3 sequence is CASSIVPGQSSGANVLTF. In nucleotides, the CDR3 is TGTGCCAGTAGTATAGTACCGGGACAAAGCTCTGGGGCCAACGTCCTGACTTTC.

The chain is built from TRBV18 and TRBJ1-4, with TRBD1 as a possible D gene (6 bases). CDR1 and CDR2 (germline): KGHSH, LQKENI. Trimming took off 2 bases at V and 8 bases at J, with 18 bases between the two ends. The CDR3 contains 16 residues. This chain's CDR3 is CASSPTGLPVGEKLFF. CDR3 nucleotide sequence: TGTGCCAGCTCACCAACAGGGCTCCCAGTAGGGGAAAAACTGTTTTTT.

The V gene is TRBV5-4, the J gene TRBJ2-2; D remains unclear. This CDR3 comprises 15 residues. CDR1 and CDR2 from the germline V gene are SGHNT and YYREEE (reference sequence). The V end was cut by 2 bases, the J end by 1 base, with 9 bases between. The CDR3 DNA sequence: TGTGCCAGCAGCTTCGCGACTCAGAACACCGGGGAGCTGTTTTTT. It translates to CASSFATQNTGELFF.

The V call is TRBV6-4, the J call TRBJ1-5, with D unresolved. CDR3 length: 13 amino acids. V lost 4 bases and J 1 base, leaving 5 bases between the germline ends. The germline V gene has CDR1 MRHNA and CDR2 SNTAGT. The CDR3 nucleotides are TGTGCCAGCAGTGCACAAAGCAATCAGCCCCAGCATTTT. Encoded protein: CASSAQSNQPQHF.

V is TRBV9 and J is TRBJ2-2; D may be TRBD1 (5 bases). The CDR3 is 15 amino acids. CDR1 is SGDLS and CDR2 is YYNGEE in the germline V gene. Deletions cut 3 bases from V and 0 bases from J, with 9 bases between. The CDR3 coding sequence is TGTGCCAGCAGCGGAAGGGGTCCGAACACCGGGGAGCTGTTTTTT. The encoded protein is CASSGRGPNTGELFF.

The chain links TRBV20-1 to TRBJ2-7; D call uncertain. Trimming removed 3 bases from V and 2 bases from J, with 8 bases in between. Germline values: CDR1 DFQATT, CDR2 SNEGSKA (reference sequence). The CDR3 is 12 residues long. CDR3 sequence: CSASQATYEQYF. As DNA, the CDR3 is TGCAGTGCTAGTCAGGCCACCTACGAGCAGTACTTC.

The chain links TRBV10-3 to TRBJ2-1, with D perhaps matching TRBD2 (6 bases). The CDR3 totals 15 residues. Germline CDR1 reads ENHRY; CDR2 reads SYGVKD. V dropped 4 bases and J dropped 10 bases, with 20 bases sitting between them. The CDR3 protein is CAISGSRRGSGEQFF. The CDR3 DNA reads TGTGCCATCAGTGGAAGCCGGCGGGGTTCAGGCGAGCAGTTCTTC.

This clone was observed a single time. The J gene is TRBJ1-2, the V gene TRBV30; D is unclear. This CDR3 contains 13 residues. V was pared by 2 bases and J by 7 bases, with 14 bases between. From germline, CDR1 is GTSNPN and CDR2 SVGIG (reference sequence). The CDR3 sequence is CAWSQGGLRGYTF. CDR3 nucleotides: TGTGCCTGGAGTCAAGGAGGGCTACGTGGCTACACCTTC.

This sequence joins TRBV7-9 and TRBJ1-1, with D unresolved. This CDR3 contains 13 residues. In germline, CDR1 is SEHNR, CDR2 FQNEAQ (reference sequence). Trimming removed 2 bases from V and 3 bases from J, with 7 bases in between. CDR3 DNA sequence: TGTGCCAGCAGCTTAAACTCTGACACTGAAGCTTTCTTT. Translated, it gives CASSLNSDTEAFF.

With respect to this clone: Different DNA sequences within this sample yield the same CDR3. The chain employs TRBV5-1 and TRBJ1-2; 9 bases align to TRBD1. The J segment lost 7 bases and the V segment lost 0 bases, leaving 1 base of the junction unmatched. In germline, CDR1 is SGHRS, CDR2 YFSETQ. The CDR3 consists of 13 residues. The CDR3 here is CASSLGQGVGYTF. Here the CDR3 DNA reads TGCGCCAGCAGCTTGGGACAGGGGGTTGGCTACACCTTC. Full variable domain (remainder filled in from reference TRBV5-1 and TRBJ1-2): KAGVTQTPRYLIKTRGQQVTLSCSPISGHRSVSWYQQTPGQGLQFLFEYFSETQRNKGNFPGRFSGRQFSNSRSEMNVSTLELGDSALYLCASSLGQGVGYTFGSGTRLTVV.

This rearrangement joins TRBV6-5 to TRBJ1-3, with D possibly matching TRBD1 (6 bases). Deletions cut 8 bases from V and 2 bases from J, with 13 bases between. CDR3 length: 14 amino acids. Germline CDR1 is MNHEY and CDR2 is SVGAGI. The CDR3 loop reads CASRGGATGNTIYF. In nucleotides, the CDR3 is TGTGCCAGCCGGGGGGGGGCTACTGGAAACACCATATATTTT.

This chain joins TRBV6-1 and TRBJ2-7, with D tentatively TRBD1 (5 bases). Trimming stripped 1 base from V and 3 bases from J, with 13 bases between. Germline loops: CDR1 MNHNS, CDR2 SASEGT. The CDR3 extends over 15 amino acids. Here the CDR3 reads CASSEVGLTDYEQYF. The CDR3, as DNA: TGTGCCAGCAGTGAAGTGGGGCTTACCGACTACGAGCAGTACTTC.